Listed here are 5 T cell receptor beta chains from one sample, sequenced in a study of T cells in Graves' hyperthyroidism and ophthalmopathy. It was RNA transcripts that yielded the amplified TCR beta CDR3 regions. Initially, a first-round RT-PCR of the TCR CDR3 employed the HTBI primer set. TCRdb processed the multiplex PCR reads anew with MiXCR; each CDR3 protein has one entry. The sample records over 300,000 distinct CDR3 sequences, approximately 15% being singletons. Material for sequencing was blood. The receptors were sampled from a woman in her sixties with Graves' hyperthyroidism.

This clonotype has ten or more counts. V gene TRBV18 combines with J gene TRBJ1-2, with no clear D. In germline, CDR1 is KGHSH, CDR2 LQKENI. Trimming cost V 3 bases and J 6 bases, with 8 bases left between them. CDR3 length equals 12 residues. CDR3 residues: CASSPGGDGYTF. The CDR3 region has the DNA TGTGCCAGCTCACCCGGCGGGGATGGCTACACCTTC.

This clonotype showed up just a few times. This chain uses TRBV12-3 or TRBV12-4 with TRBJ1-1; D may be TRBD1 (5 bases). This CDR3 contains 13 residues. With 6 bases removed from V and 4 bases from J, the gap between germline ends came to 12 bases. For the CDR3, the DNA is TGTGCCAGCAGAGAGGGACGGCTCACTGAAGCTTTCTTT. This sequence encodes CASREGRLTEAFF.

The chain couples TRBV12-3 or TRBV12-4 to TRBJ2-2; TRBD1 is a possible D gene (5 bases). The germline V and J ends were trimmed by 3 bases and 1 base, with 12 bases remaining between them. The CDR3 runs 16 residues. CDR3: CASSLTQGLNTGELFF. The CDR3 nucleotides are TGTGCCAGCAGTTTGACCCAGGGCTTGAACACCGGGGAGCTGTTTTTT.

This clonotype was recorded at least ten times. The genes are TRBV14 and TRBJ2-1; no definite D call. CDR1 SGHDN and CDR2 FVKESK come from the germline V gene. CDR3 length: 15 residues. The V end was cut by 2 bases, the J end by 2 bases, with 10 bases between. This CDR3 reads CASSQPGSTYNEQFF. DNA for the CDR3: TGTGCCAGCAGCCAACCGGGTAGCACCTACAATGAGCAGTTCTTC.

This clonotype was observed many times. The genes are TRBV28 and TRBJ2-3, with 12 nucleotides matching TRBD2. The CDR3 extends over 17 amino acids. Trimming cost V 7 bases and J 5 bases; bases outside gene matches: 13. Germline CDR1 is MDHEN and CDR2 is SYDVKM. The CDR3 loop reads CASNHGRTSGTLDTQYF. CDR3 nucleotides: TGTGCCAGCAACCATGGTCGGACTAGCGGGACCTTAGATACGCAGTATTTT.